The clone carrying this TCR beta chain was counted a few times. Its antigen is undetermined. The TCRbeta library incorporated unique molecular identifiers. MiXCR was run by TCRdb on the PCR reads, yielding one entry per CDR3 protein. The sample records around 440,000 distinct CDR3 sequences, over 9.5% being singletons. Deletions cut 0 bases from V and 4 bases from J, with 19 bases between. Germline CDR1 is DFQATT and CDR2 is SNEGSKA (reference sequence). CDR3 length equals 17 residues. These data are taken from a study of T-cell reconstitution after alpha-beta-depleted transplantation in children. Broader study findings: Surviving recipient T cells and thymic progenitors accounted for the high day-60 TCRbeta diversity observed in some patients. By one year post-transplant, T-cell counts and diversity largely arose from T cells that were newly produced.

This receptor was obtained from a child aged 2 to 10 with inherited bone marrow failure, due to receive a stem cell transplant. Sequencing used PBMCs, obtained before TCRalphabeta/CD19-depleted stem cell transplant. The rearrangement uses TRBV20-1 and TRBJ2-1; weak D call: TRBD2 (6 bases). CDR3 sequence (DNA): TGCAGTGCTAGAGATCTCTATGGTAGCGGACAATACAATGAGCAGTTCTTC. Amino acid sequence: CSARDLYGSGQYNEQFF.